The TCR beta chain under discussion was sequenced for a study of OX40 agonist ivuxolimab in advanced cancers. Notes on the research overall: Ivuxolimab, which targeted the costimulatory receptor OX40 (CD134), was an agonistic, fully human IgG2 monoclonal antibody. Intravenous ivuxolimab was administered to patients every 2 weeks at six dose levels: 0.01, 0.1, 0.3, 1.5, 3 and 10 mg/kg. Of the roughly 50 dose-escalation patients, hepatocellular carcinoma was present in about 19, melanoma in roughly 15, renal cell carcinoma in 9 and head and neck cancer in 9. In the dose-escalation cohort, 65% to 85% of patients were male, and the mean age was 60 years with a range of about 23 to 79. Prior anti-PD-1, anti-PD-L1 or anti-CTLA-4 therapy was permitted, and checkpoint inhibitors had been received by about 37% of dose-escalation patients. Partial responses occurred in three dose-escalation patients, of whom one had hepatocellular carcinoma and two had cutaneous melanoma. Peripheral TCRbeta sequencing was intended to test whether TCR sequence diversity was altered and clonal T-cell expansion was caused by ivuxolimab. The paper reports the monotherapy dose-escalation portion (N of about 47 patients) of the phase I ivuxolimab trial. Study-wide findings and limitations: After ivuxolimab, more expanded clones were found on average in CD8+ T cells than in CD4+ T cells. Low levels of normalized T-cell clonal expansion were also seen in some patients who did not respond. At doses of 0.1 to 3.0 mg/kg, clonal expansion of both CD4+ and CD8+ T cells in blood was seen between baseline and week 6. In partial responders in the 0.1-3.0 mg/kg groups, normalized peripheral clonal expansion was found to be among the lowest, especially among CD8+ T cells. Which antigens the clonally expanded peripheral T cells were specific for was not determined.

V loses 3 bases, J loses 3 bases, and the germline ends lie 8 bases apart. The CDR3 measures 13 amino acids from cysteine to phenylalanine. Only CDR3 DNA is held: 39 bases, read in frame from base 1. CDR1 and CDR2 (SEHNR, FQNEAQ) derive from the germline V gene (reference sequence). As concerns this clone: The antigen it recognizes is unknown. The sample holds no much larger clone one base away, and base qualities are not on file.

Genomic DNA was isolated from the sorted cells so that the TCRbeta CDR3 region could be sequenced. The immunoSEQ Assay was used to sequence the TCRbeta CDR3 regions. This is the immuneACCESS table as TCRdb keeps it, with only in-frame sequences that have V and J called. A part of the clones is gone; compared with another copy, unresolved V genes explain less than half, and the rest is unexplained. The sample records about 40,000 clones, approximately 83% of which are singletons. The top ten constitute roughly 20% of the sample. Patients with autoimmune disease history or receiving systemic immunosuppression were excluded from the trial. Peripheral blood for TCR sequencing was collected from all dose cohorts at baseline, on cycle 4 day 1, and on cycle 7 day 1. The samples were drawn from a first-in-human, open-label, multicenter phase I dose-escalation trial of ivuxolimab. The trial enrolled adults with locally advanced or metastatic head and neck squamous cell, hepatocellular, melanoma or renal cell carcinoma. Before TCR sequencing, CD4+ T cells and CD8+ T cells from peripheral blood were sorted into separate populations.

This sequence originates from an adult with an advanced solid tumor such as melanoma, head and neck, liver or kidney cancer. This receptor chain uses TRBV7-9 and TRBJ2-5; TRBD2 might be the D gene, on 6 matching bases. The material was CD4+ or CD8+ T cells sorted from blood, obtained in a trial of the OX40 agonist ivuxolimab. In nucleotides, the sequence is TGTGCCAGCAGCTTGGGCGGGAAAGAGACCCAGTACTTC. Its protein product is CASSLGGKETQYF.